The clone carrying this TCR beta chain was counted many times. Its antigen is currently unknown. The CDR3 covers 13 residues. Germline V gene lookup returns CDR1 LNHDA and CDR2 SQIVND (reference sequence). Trimming cost V 3 bases and J 0 bases, with 5 bases left between them. The sample comes from a study of T cells in Graves' hyperthyroidism and ophthalmopathy. Reasons for excluding patients were uncontrolled infection, other autoimmune disease, pregnancy or lactation. The study based diagnoses on clinical symptoms, serum thyroxine and TRAb, thyroid ultrasound and orbital computed tomography. Before ophthalmopathy appeared, progressors gave blood at initial hyperthyroidism diagnosis. Template material for amplifying TCR beta CDR3 regions consisted of RNA transcripts. First-round RT-PCR of the TCR CDR3 relied on the HTBI primer set. In TCRdb, the multiplex PCR reads were re-called with MiXCR into one record per CDR3 protein. The sample shows under 350,000 distinct CDR3 sequences, about an eighth of them seen only once.

Study-level points and caveats: The model predicted ophthalmopathy a median around six months before onset.

The specimen sequenced was blood. The clonotype originates from a woman aged 25 to 39 with Graves' hyperthyroidism that later progressed to Graves' ophthalmopathy. V usage is TRBV19 and J usage is TRBJ1-2, with no clear D. The CDR3 loop reads CASSIGANYGYTF. The CDR3 coding sequence is TGTGCCAGTAGTATCGGAGCTAACTATGGCTACACCTTC. Filled out from reference TRBV19 and TRBJ1-2, the complete variable domain reads DGGITQSPKYLFRKEGQNVTLSCEQNLNHDAMYWYRQDPGQGLRLIYYSQIVNDFQKGDIAEGYSVSREKKESFPLTVTSAQKNPTAFYLCASSIGANYGYTFGSGTRLTVV.